This T cell receptor beta chain was found in a study of CD8+ T cells in alopecia areata. cDNA prepared by RNA extraction and subsequent reverse transcription served as the template for sequencing. The assay was immunoSEQ multiplex PCR, and TCRdb's table has in-frame clones only and misses some. The sample includes 150,000 or so clones, about 46% seen only once; the top ten take 15% to 20%. The germline CDR1 and CDR2 sequences are MNHEY and SMNVEV (reference sequence). The V segment lost 3 bases and the J segment 2 bases; nucleotides outside the gene matches: 6. The length of the CDR3 is 15 residues. This clonotype originated in a human donor with alopecia areata. The rearrangement uses TRBV27 and TRBJ2-7, with TRBD1 matching 8 bases. The sequencing used CD8+ T cells sorted from blood, collected at week 0. CDR3 sequence reads: CASSFEAGGPYEQYF. The CDR3, as DNA: TGTGCCAGCAGTTTTGAGGCAGGGGGCCCCTACGAGCAGTACTTC.